This T cell receptor beta chain emerged from a study of metastatic and nonmetastatic thyroid tumors. This clone was recorded at least ten times. Not a single patient had been given any form of treatment at any point before undergoing thyroid surgery. Using MiXCR, TCRdb reanalyzed the PCR reads. Of about 92,000 clones listed, more than 12% are singletons. The CDR3 covers 13 residues. V lost 10 bases and J lost 1, with 13 bases in between. Germline V CDR1 and CDR2: MNHNS, SASEGT. What was sequenced was blood. This clonotype was sampled from a female donor with papillary thyroid cancer or a benign thyroid nodule (not recorded which). Some clones in this sample may be carry-over from other donors' samples. The rearrangement uses TRBV6-1 and TRBJ1-1; weak D call: TRBD1 (6 bases). The CDR3: CATRWGQNTEAFF. CDR3 DNA sequence: TGTGCCACAAGATGGGGGCAGAACACTGAAGCTTTCTTT.